The sequence of this T cell receptor (beta chain) was determined in a study of Tregs in tolerant kidney transplant recipients. This clone was observed many times. This table comes from immunoSEQ multiplex PCR, and its TCRdb copy is limited to in-frame clones, with some not included. The repertoire holds approximately 90,000 clones, with 90% to 95% as singletons. There are 14 residues in the CDR3. J lost 1 base, V lost 4 bases, and 1 base had no gene match. Germline V gives CDR1 MRHNA, CDR2 SNTAGT. The material sequenced was CD8+ T cells from blood. This TCR derives from a human donor in good health. The rearrangement uses TRBV6-4 and TRBJ2-3, with 8 bases lining up with TRBD2. The CDR3 nucleotides read TGTGCCAGCAGTGGTAGCGGGGGCACAGATACGCAGTATTTT. Its translation is CASSGSGGTDTQYF.